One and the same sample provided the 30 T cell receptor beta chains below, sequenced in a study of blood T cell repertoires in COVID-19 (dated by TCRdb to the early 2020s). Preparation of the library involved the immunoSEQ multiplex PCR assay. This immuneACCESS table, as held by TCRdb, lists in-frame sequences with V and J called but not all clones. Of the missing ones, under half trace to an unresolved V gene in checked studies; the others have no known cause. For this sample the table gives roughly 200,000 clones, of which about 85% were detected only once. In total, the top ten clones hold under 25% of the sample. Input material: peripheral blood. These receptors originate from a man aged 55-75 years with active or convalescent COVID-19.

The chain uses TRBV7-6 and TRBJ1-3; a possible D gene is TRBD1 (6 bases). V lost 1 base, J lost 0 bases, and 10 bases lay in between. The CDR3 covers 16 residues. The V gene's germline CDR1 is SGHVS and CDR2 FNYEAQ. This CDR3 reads CASSLGNRASGNTIYF. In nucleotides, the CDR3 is TGTGCCAGCAGCTTAGGTAACAGGGCCTCTGGAAACACCATATATTTT.

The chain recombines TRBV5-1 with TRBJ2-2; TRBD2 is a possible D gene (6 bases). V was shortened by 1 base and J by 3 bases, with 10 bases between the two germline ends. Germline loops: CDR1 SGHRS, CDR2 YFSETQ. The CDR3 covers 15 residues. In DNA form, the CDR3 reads TGCGCCAGCAGCTTGAACCGGGAGCACACCGGGGAGCTGTTTTTT. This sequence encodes CASSLNREHTGELFF.

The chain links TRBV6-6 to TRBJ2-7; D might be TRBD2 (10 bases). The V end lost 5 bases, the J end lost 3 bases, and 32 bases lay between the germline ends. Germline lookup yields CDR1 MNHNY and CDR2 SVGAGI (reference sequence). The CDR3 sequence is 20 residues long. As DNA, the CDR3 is TGTGCCAGCAGTCCCTCCCGGACAGGGGCCAGCGGGGGGGCCCTCTACGAGCAGTACTTC. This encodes CASSPSRTGASGGALYEQYF.

CDR3 in amino acids: CASGAGTGVYEQYF. In DNA, the CDR3 is TGTGCTAGTGGAGCCGGGACAGGAGTCTACGAGCAGTACTTC. This chain connects TRBV12-5 to TRBJ2-7, with TRBD1 matching 8 bases. The CDR3 spans 14 residues. Trimming removed 6 bases from V and 3 bases from J; junction bases left unmatched: 7. Germline V gives CDR1 LGHNT, CDR2 FRNRAP.

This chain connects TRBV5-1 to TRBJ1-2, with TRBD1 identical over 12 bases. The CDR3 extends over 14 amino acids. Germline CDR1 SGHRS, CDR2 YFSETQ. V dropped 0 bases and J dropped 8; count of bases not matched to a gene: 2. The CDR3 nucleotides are TGCGCCAGCAGCTTGGGGGACAGGGGGCACGGCTACACCTTC. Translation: CASSLGDRGHGYTF.

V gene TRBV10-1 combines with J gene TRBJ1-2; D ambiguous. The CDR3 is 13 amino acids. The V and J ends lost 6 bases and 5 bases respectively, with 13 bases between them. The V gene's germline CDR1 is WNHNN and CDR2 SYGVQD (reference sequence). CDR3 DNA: TGCGCCAGCAGCCCCACTCCTTCATATGGCTACACCTTC. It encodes CASSPTPSYGYTF.

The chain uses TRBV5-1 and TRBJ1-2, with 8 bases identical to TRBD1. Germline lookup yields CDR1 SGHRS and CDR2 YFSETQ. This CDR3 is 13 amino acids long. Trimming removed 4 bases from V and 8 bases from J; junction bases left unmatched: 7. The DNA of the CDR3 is TGCGCCAGCAGCCCAACAGGGGGTAAGGGCTACACCTTC. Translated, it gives CASSPTGGKGYTF.

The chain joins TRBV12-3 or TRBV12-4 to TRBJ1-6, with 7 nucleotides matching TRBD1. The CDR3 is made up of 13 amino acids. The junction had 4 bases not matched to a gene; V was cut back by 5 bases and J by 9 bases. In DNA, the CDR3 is TGTGCCAGCAGTAGACAGGGTAGTTCACCCCTCCACTTT. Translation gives CASSRQGSSPLHF.

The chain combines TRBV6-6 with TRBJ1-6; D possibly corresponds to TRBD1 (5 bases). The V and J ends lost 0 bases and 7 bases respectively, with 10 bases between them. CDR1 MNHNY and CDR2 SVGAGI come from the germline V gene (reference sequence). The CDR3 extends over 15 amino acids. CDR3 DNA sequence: TGTGCCAGCAGTTACTCGAGGGAGGGGAATTCACCCCTCCACTTT. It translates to CASSYSREGNSPLHF.

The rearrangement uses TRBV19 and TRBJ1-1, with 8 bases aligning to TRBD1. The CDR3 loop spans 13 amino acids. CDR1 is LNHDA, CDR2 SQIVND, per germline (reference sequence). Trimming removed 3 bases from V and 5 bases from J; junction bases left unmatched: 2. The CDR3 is CASSIRGLTEAFF. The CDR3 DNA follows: TGTGCCAGTAGTATCAGGGGGCTTACTGAAGCTTTCTTT.

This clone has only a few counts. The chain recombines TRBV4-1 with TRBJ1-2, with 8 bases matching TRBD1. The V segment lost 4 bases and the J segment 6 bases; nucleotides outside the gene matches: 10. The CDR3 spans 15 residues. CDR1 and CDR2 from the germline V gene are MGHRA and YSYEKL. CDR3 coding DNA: TGCGCCAGCAGCCTGACCCGGGACAGGAGGGATGGCTACACCTTC. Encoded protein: CASSLTRDRRDGYTF.

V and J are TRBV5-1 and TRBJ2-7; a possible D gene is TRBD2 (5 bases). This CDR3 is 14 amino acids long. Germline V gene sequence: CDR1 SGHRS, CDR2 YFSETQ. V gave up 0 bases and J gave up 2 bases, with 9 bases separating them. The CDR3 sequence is CASSLASGTYEQYF. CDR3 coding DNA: TGCGCCAGCAGCTTGGCATCGGGAACCTACGAGCAGTACTTC. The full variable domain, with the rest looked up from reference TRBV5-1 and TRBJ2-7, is KAGVTQTPRYLIKTRGQQVTLSCSPISGHRSVSWYQQTPGQGLQFLFEYFSETQRNKGNFPGRFSGRQFSNSRSEMNVSTLELGDSALYLCASSLASGTYEQYFGPGTRLTVT.

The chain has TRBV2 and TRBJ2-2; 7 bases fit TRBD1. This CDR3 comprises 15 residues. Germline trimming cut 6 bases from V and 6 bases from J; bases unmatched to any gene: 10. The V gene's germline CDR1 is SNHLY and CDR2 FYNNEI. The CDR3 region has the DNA TGTGCCAGCAGCGTAGCAGGGGGAAGGGCCGGGGAGCTGTTTTTT. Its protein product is CASSVAGGRAGELFF.

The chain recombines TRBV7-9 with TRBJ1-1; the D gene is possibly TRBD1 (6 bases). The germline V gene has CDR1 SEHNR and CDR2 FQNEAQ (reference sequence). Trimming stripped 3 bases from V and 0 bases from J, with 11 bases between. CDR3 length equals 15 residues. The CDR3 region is CASSLGGHLNTEAFF. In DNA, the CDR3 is TGTGCCAGCAGCTTGGGGGGGCACCTGAACACTGAAGCTTTCTTT.

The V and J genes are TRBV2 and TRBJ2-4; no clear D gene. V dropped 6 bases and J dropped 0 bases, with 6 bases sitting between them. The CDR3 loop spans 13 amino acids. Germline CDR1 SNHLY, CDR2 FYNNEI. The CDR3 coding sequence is TGTGCCAGCAGCCAGATAGCCAAAAACATTCAGTACTTC. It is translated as CASSQIAKNIQYF.

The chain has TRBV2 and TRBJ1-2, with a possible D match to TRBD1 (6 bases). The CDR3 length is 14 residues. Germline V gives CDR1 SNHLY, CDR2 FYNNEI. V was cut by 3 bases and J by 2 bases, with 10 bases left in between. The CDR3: CASSERTVNYGYTF. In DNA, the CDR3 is TGTGCCAGCAGTGAGAGGACAGTAAACTATGGCTACACCTTC.

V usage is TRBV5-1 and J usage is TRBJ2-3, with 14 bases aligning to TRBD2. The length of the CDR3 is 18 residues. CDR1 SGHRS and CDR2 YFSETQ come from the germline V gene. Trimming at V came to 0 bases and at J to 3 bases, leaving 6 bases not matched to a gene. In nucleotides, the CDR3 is TGCGCCAGCAGCTTGGGAGGACTAGCGGGGGGAATGACAGATACGCAGTATTTT. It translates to CASSLGGLAGGMTDTQYF.

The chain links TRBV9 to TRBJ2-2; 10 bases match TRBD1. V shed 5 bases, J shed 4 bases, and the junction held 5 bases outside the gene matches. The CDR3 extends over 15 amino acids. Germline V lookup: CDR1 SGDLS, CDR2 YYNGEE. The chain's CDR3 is CASSDRGQGTGELFF. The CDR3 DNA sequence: TGTGCCAGCAGTGACAGGGGGCAGGGCACCGGGGAGCTGTTTTTT.

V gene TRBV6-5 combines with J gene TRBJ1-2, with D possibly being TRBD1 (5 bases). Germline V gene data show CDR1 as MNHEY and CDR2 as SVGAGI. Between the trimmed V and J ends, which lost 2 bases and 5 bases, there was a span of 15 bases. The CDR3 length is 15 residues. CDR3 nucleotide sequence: TGTGCCAGCAGTTACGCCGGGGGGGGGTTATATGGCTACACCTTC. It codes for CASSYAGGGLYGYTF.

The CDR3 protein is CASMRTAFRNSPLHF. The CDR3 DNA sequence: TGTGCCAGCATGAGGACAGCATTCCGAAATTCACCCCTCCACTTT. The chain has TRBV2 and TRBJ1-6; a possible D gene is TRBD1 (6 bases). The CDR3 has 15 residues. The V end lost 7 bases, the J end lost 7 bases, and 17 bases lay between the germline ends. Germline values: CDR1 SNHLY, CDR2 FYNNEI.

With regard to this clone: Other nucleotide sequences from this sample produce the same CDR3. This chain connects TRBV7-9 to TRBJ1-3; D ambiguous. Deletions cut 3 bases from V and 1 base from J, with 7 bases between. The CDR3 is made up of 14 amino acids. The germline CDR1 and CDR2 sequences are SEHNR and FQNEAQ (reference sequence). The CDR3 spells CASSFLASGNTIYF. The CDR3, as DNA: TGTGCCAGCAGCTTCCTCGCGTCTGGAAACACCATATATTTT.

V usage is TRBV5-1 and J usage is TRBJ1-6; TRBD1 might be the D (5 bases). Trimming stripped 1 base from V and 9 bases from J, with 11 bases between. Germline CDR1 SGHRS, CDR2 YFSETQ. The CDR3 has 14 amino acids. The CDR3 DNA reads TGCGCCAGCAGCTTGACGGGGGGAAGTTCACCCCTCCACTTT. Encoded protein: CASSLTGGSSPLHF.

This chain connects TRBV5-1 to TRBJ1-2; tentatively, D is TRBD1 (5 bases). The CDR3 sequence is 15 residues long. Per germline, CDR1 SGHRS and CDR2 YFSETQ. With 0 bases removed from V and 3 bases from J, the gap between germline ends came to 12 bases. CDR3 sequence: CASSLATGGYYGYTF. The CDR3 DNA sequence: TGCGCCAGCAGCTTGGCCACGGGGGGGTACTATGGCTACACCTTC. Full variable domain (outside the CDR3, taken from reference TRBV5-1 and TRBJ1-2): KAGVTQTPRYLIKTRGQQVTLSCSPISGHRSVSWYQQTPGQGLQFLFEYFSETQRNKGNFPGRFSGRQFSNSRSEMNVSTLELGDSALYLCASSLATGGYYGYTFGSGTRLTVV.

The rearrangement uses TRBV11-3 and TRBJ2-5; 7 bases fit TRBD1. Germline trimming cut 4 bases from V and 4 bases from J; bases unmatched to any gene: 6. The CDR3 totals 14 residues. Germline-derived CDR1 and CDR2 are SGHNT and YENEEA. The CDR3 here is CASSSTGDRETQYF. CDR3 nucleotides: TGTGCCAGCAGCTCCACAGGGGATCGAGAGACCCAGTACTTC.

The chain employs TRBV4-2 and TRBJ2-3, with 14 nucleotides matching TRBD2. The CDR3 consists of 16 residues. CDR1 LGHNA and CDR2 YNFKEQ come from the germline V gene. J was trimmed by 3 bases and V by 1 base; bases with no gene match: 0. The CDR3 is CASSQGTSGGTDTQYF. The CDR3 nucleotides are TGTGCCAGCAGCCAAGGGACTAGCGGGGGGACAGATACGCAGTATTTT.

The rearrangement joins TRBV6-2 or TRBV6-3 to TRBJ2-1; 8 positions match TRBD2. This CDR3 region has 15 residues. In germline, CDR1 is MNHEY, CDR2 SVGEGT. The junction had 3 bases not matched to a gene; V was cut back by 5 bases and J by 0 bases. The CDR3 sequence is CASSRGGSSYNEQFF. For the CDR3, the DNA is TGTGCCAGCAGTCGCGGGGGGAGCTCCTACAATGAGCAGTTCTTC.

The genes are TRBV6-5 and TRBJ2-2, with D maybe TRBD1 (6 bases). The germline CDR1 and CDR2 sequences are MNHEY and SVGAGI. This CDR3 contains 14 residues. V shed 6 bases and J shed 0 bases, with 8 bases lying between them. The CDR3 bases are TGTGCCAGCAGCCGGACAGCGAACACCGGGGAGCTGTTTTTT. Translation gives CASSRTANTGELFF.

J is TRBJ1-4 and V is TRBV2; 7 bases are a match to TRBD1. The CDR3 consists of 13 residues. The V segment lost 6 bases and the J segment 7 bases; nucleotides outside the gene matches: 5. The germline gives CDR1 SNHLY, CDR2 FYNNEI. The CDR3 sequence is CASRTGLSEKLFF. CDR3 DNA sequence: TGTGCCAGCAGGACAGGGTTGAGTGAAAAACTGTTTTTT.

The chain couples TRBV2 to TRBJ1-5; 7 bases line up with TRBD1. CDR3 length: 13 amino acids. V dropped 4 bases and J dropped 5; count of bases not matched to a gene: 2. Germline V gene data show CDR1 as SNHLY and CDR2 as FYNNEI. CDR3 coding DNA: TGTGCCAGCAGTGGGGACAGCTATCAGCCCCAGCATTTT. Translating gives CASSGDSYQPQHF.

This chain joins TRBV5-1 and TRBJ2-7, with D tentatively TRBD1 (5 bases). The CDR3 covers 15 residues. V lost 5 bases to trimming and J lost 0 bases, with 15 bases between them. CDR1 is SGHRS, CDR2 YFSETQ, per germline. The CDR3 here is CASRFATQGSYEQYF. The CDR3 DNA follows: TGCGCCAGCAGATTCGCAACCCAGGGCTCCTACGAGCAGTACTTC.